The 7 T cell receptor beta chains below were found in one sample sequenced in a study of shared clonotypes between healthy human individuals. Libraries were prepared by immunoSEQ multiplex PCR; TCRdb keeps only in-frame clonotypes and omits some of them. The table records about 1.1 million clones, approximately 80% of them present only once. Sequencing used memory CD4+ T cells from PBMCs. The subset was: CD45RA-negative fraction. These receptors were obtained from a man aged 18-30 years in good health. Some clones in this sample may be carry-over from other donors' samples.

The V and J genes are TRBV5-5 and TRBJ1-4; 8 nucleotides line up with TRBD1. The CDR3 loop spans 15 amino acids. Germline CDR1 is SGHKS and CDR2 is YYEKEE (reference sequence). The V and J ends lost 4 bases and 7 bases, in that order; junction bases with no gene match: 9. The CDR3 is CASSDRTGIGEKLFF. CDR3 coding DNA: TGTGCCAGCAGCGATAGGACAGGGATAGGTGAAAAACTGTTTTTT.

This clone was picked up a small number of times. The chain couples TRBV7-2 to TRBJ2-7; D gene uncertain. Trimming took 5 bases from V and 4 from J, leaving 18 bases between them. This CDR3 comprises 15 residues. The germline gives CDR1 SGHTA, CDR2 FQGNSA. The DNA of the CDR3 is TGTGCCAGCAGCCCGCAACCGGGTACGTCGTACGAGCAGTACTTC. It codes for CASSPQPGTSYEQYF.

The sample holds one count of this clone. At the DNA level, this CDR3 is encoded by other sequences in the same sample as well. The chain joins TRBV19 to TRBJ2-6, with D unresolved. Germline V CDR1 and CDR2: LNHDA, SQIVND (reference sequence). The CDR3 has 15 residues. V was shortened by 6 bases and J by 0 bases, with 9 bases between the two germline ends. CDR3 residues: CASSPVRSGANVLTF. In DNA form, the CDR3 reads TGTGCCAGTAGCCCCGTTCGCTCTGGGGCCAACGTCCTGACTTTC.

Comment on this clone: This probably arose from a read error, given a far larger clone one base away. The same CDR3 can be traced to other DNA sequences in this sample. The rearrangement links TRBV7-2 to TRBJ2-4, with TRBD1 as a possible D gene (6 bases). The CDR3 length is 13 residues. Germline V CDR1 and CDR2: SGHTA, FQGNSA. DNA for the CDR3: TGTGCTAGCAGCAACGACAGGTCCAACATTCAGTACTTC. As protein: CASSNDRSNIQYF.

The chain couples TRBV7-2 to TRBJ2-2, with D maybe TRBD2 (6 bases). Trimming cost V 9 bases and J 2 bases, with 22 bases left between them. This CDR3 is built from 17 residues. The V gene's germline CDR1 is SGHTA and CDR2 FQGNSA. The DNA for the CDR3 is TGTGCCAGGAGTCGTTCATTAGCGGCGACTAACACCGGGGAGCTGTTTTTT. Translating gives CARSRSLAATNTGELFF.

The V call is TRBV5-1, the J call TRBJ2-3, with D possibly TRBD2 on 5 matching bases. There are 13 residues in the CDR3. Germline loops: CDR1 SGHRS, CDR2 YFSETQ. V gave up 7 bases and J gave up 4 bases, with 13 bases separating them. CDR3 in DNA: TGCGCCAGCGAGGGTTTTCAATCAGATACGCAGTATTTT. This codes for CASEGFQSDTQYF.

V and J are TRBV28 and TRBJ2-5; 9 bases align to TRBD2. V was clipped by 7 bases and J by 5 bases; unmatched bases: 14. From germline, CDR1 is MDHEN and CDR2 SYDVKM. CDR3 length: 16 amino acids. The DNA for the CDR3 is TGTGCCAGCACCTCGTGGAGCGGGGGGCTTGGGGAGACCCAGTACTTC. It codes for CASTSWSGGLGETQYF. Full variable domain (outside the CDR3, taken from reference TRBV28 and TRBJ2-5): DVKVTQSSRYLVKRTGEKVFLECVQDMDHENMFWYRQDPGLGLRLIYFSYDVKMKEKGDIPEGYSVSREKKERFSLILESASTNQTSMYLCASTSWSGGLGETQYFGPGTRLLVL.